This record covers a single T cell receptor (beta chain). The data are from a study of blood T cell repertoires in COVID-19. The wider study: Sites across the United States, Italy and Spain contributed samples from acute and convalescent COVID-19. From T cells, B-cell-depleted T cells, or PBMCs came the material, which was cDNA or gDNA.

Original handling: Estimates of nucleated cell counts were drawn from the amplification of reference gene primers. Generated by immunoSEQ multiplex PCR, the TCRdb table keeps only in-frame clones and is missing some. That table supplies the V and J calls and clone size; D and trimming were determined from the DNA. The sample yields roughly 200,000 clones, about 78% seen once. The TCR was taken from a woman between 45 and 60 years old with active or convalescent COVID-19. The specimen sequenced was peripheral blood.

The CDR3 spells CASSSIWTSGSGQYF. The CDR3, as DNA: TGTGCCAGCAGCTCCATTTGGACTAGCGGGAGTGGCCAGTACTTC. The chain is built from TRBV7-9 and TRBJ2-5; 13 bases fit TRBD2. Germline CDR1 SEHNR, CDR2 FQNEAQ (reference sequence). The CDR3 runs 15 residues. Germline trimming cut 4 bases from V and 10 bases from J; bases unmatched to any gene: 9.